The next 8 T cell receptor beta chains were all read from a single sample in a study of OX40 agonist ivuxolimab in advanced cancers. TCRdb's table, derived via immunoSEQ multiplex PCR, lists solely in-frame clones and lacks some. The sample holds tens of thousands of clones, approximately 90% seen once. The sequenced sample was CD4+ or CD8+ T cells sorted from blood, obtained in a trial of the OX40 agonist ivuxolimab. The receptors shown here come from an adult with an advanced solid tumor such as melanoma, head and neck, liver or kidney cancer.

The chain combines TRBV4-1 with TRBJ1-1; D remains ambiguous. Trimming pared 7 bases from V and 3 bases from J, leaving 18 bases between. The CDR3 spans 15 residues. The V gene's germline CDR1 is MGHRA and CDR2 YSYEKL. The CDR3 spells CASKRRETADTEAFF. DNA of the CDR3: TGCGCCAGCAAAAGGCGGGAAACAGCAGACACTGAAGCTTTCTTT.

The chain joins TRBV2 to TRBJ2-3; 8 bases agree with TRBD2. The CDR3 length is 16 residues. CDR1 is SNHLY, CDR2 FYNNEI, per germline. With V trimmed by 6 bases and J by 2 bases, 10 bases remained unmatched. CDR3 sequence reads: CASSPPGGFNTDTQYF. CDR3 bases: TGTGCCAGCAGCCCCCCGGGGGGGTTCAACACAGATACGCAGTATTTT.

V usage is TRBV9 and J usage is TRBJ2-7, with D possibly matching TRBD2 (6 bases). The CDR3 runs to 18 residues. Germline V gene sequence: CDR1 SGDLS, CDR2 YYNGEE. V was clipped by 7 bases and J by 0 bases, with 26 bases between them. CDR3 sequence reads: CASSAGSFPTGDSYEQYF. The DNA of the CDR3 is TGTGCCAGCTCCGCCGGGAGTTTCCCTACCGGCGACTCCTACGAGCAGTACTTC.

The chain joins TRBV6-5 to TRBJ1-5; D unclear. V dropped 4 bases and J dropped 0 bases, with 4 bases sitting between them. CDR1 MNHEY and CDR2 SVGAGI come from the germline V gene. This CDR3 is built from 13 residues. CDR3 loop: CASSFSSNQPQHF. The CDR3, as DNA: TGTGCCAGCAGTTTCAGTAGCAATCAGCCCCAGCATTTT.

CDR3 in DNA: TGTGCCACCACCACCTCTGAGGAGCCGAACACTGAAGCTTTCTTT. Translating gives CATTTSEEPNTEAFF. The chain joins TRBV10-3 to TRBJ1-1; unclear D gene. V lost 10 bases, J lost 1 base, and 19 bases lay in between. CDR3 length equals 15 residues. Germline CDR1 is ENHRY and CDR2 is SYGVKD.

DNA of the CDR3: TGTGCCAGCATCCTTTACCCGGGACTAGCGGGTAACAATGAGCAGTTCTTC. Translation: CASILYPGLAGNNEQFF. V gene TRBV7-2 combines with J gene TRBJ2-1, with 12 bases fitting TRBD2. The V gene end was trimmed by 7 bases and the J gene end by 5 bases; junction bases not matched to a gene: 12. Germline CDR1 and CDR2: SGHTA and FQGNSA. This CDR3 spans 17 amino acids.

The rearrangement links TRBV11-3 to TRBJ2-1; 10 positions agree with TRBD2. Germline values: CDR1 SGHNT, CDR2 YENEEA. CDR3 length: 16 amino acids. V dropped 5 bases and J dropped 4; count of bases not matched to a gene: 8. CDR3 amino acids: CASSPFTSGKYNEQFF. The CDR3 DNA follows: TGTGCCAGCAGCCCCTTTACTAGCGGGAAATACAATGAGCAGTTCTTC.

The gene calls are TRBV7-6 and TRBJ2-7; TRBD2 agrees at 10 bases. V was clipped by 5 bases and J by 5 bases; unmatched bases: 6. CDR3 length: 14 amino acids. CDR1 and CDR2 from the germline V gene are SGHVS and FNYEAQ. DNA of the CDR3: TGTGCCAGCAGCATTAGCGGGAGGATCGACGAGCAGTACTTC. Its translation is CASSISGRIDEQYF.